Below, one T cell receptor beta chain is given with its context. The data originate from a study of T cell responses to AZD1222 COVID-19 vaccine. J was trimmed by 0 bases and V by 6 bases; bases with no gene match: 8. The length of the CDR3 is 15 residues. The germline V gene has CDR1 MDHEN and CDR2 SYDVKM. Assay used: immunoSEQ multiplex PCR; TCRdb lists only in-frame clones, some missing. The data contain about 61,000 clones, 81% of them singletons. The receptor comes from an adult who received the AZD1222 COVID-19 vaccine. Here the sequenced sample was peripheral blood, taken 28 days after the second AZD1222 dose. This chain uses TRBV28 with TRBJ2-7; 7 nucleotides match TRBD2. DNA for the CDR3: TGTGCCAGCAGCGAGAGCGGGGCGAGCTCCTACGAGCAGTACTTC. Translated, it gives CASSESGASSYEQYF.